The sequence of this T cell receptor (beta chain) was determined in a study of T cell repertoires in urothelial bladder cancer. Across the whole study: The 12 resected lesions were three cT0, three cTa, three cT1 and three cT2 or greater.

The V and J ends lost 6 bases and 5 bases respectively, with 11 bases between them. The CDR3 covers 14 residues. Germline loops: CDR1 ENHRY, CDR2 SYGVKD. The assay was immunoSEQ multiplex PCR, and TCRdb's table has in-frame clones only and misses some. The table shows under 15,000 clones, with 55% to 80% occurring only once. This rearrangement joins TRBV10-3 to TRBJ1-6, with D hard to call. Sequencing was done on a sample of tumor-infiltrating cells from bladder cancer. The receptor's source is a human donor with urothelial carcinoma. The CDR3 nucleotides read TGTGCCATCAGGGCCGGGAGGGATAATTCACCCCTCCACTTT. This sequence encodes CAIRAGRDNSPLHF.